This TCR beta chain was retrieved from a study of T cells in Graves' hyperthyroidism and ophthalmopathy. Turning to the study itself: Peripheral blood was acquired at first diagnosis, ahead of any therapy whatsoever.

The CDR3 contains 17 residues. Unmatched junction bases numbered 5, after V lost 3 bases and J lost 1 base. Germline loops: CDR1 MNHEY, CDR2 SVGEGT. There were TCR beta CDR3 regions amplified from RNA transcripts. First-round RT-PCR targeting the TCR CDR3 was performed with the HTBI primer set. TCRdb re-analysed the multiplex PCR reads in MiXCR, keeping a single row per CDR3 protein. The data hold roughly 700,000 distinct CDR3 sequences, with 17% observed a single time. Sequenced input: blood. The receptor was derived from a man aged 50-59 years with Graves' hyperthyroidism. J is TRBJ2-1 and V is TRBV6-2 or TRBV6-3, with 11 bases lining up with TRBD2. CDR3 coding DNA: TGTGCCAGCAGTTATACTAGCGGGAGCGGTTCCTACAATGAGCAGTTCTTC. The encoded protein is CASSYTSGSGSYNEQFF.